Listed below are T cell receptor beta chains from one sample, sequenced in a study of CD4+ T cells in melanoma. TCRdb's copy holds only in-frame clones and misses some; the assay was immunoSEQ multiplex PCR. This table has some 16,000 clones, around 69% appearing once. Input material: cells from a culture (not recorded whether cultured in vitro). The receptors derive from a human donor with melanoma. CDR3s include the opening cysteine and the closing phenylalanine or tryptophan. The D gene is left open where the match is weak.

D gene,V gene,CDR3 protein
NA,TRBV15,CATSRESSAEAFF
NA,TRBV6-5,CASSATRTETQYF
NA,TRBV18,CASSPGVNEKLFF
NA,TRBV12-5,CASGLPWTMEQFF
NA,TRBV5-1,CASSLGDLPNSPLHF
NA,TRBV10-3,CAISWSGELFF
NA,TRBV6-5,CASSQTAGKAEAFF
NA,TRBV30,CAWGRTYEQYF
NA,TRBV7-6,CASSLLSRGAHEQYF
TRBD1,TRBV6-6,CASTPRQGVSEQYF
NA,TRBV30,CAWSVRRDQPQHF
NA,TRBV9,CASSKTGSGDTQYF
NA,TRBV19,CASTSPRPPYEQYF
NA,TRBV20-1,CSVGSEQYF
TRBD1,TRBV28,CASSLPGTGSYEQYF
NA,TRBV30,CAFATAPKRSNGYTF
NA,TRBV18,CASSPRGGGATEAFF
TRBD1,TRBV6-5,CATGTGVGMNTEAFF
NA,TRBV29-1,CSVESEGRRTNGYTF
TRBD1,TRBV5-1,CASSLGGLQGEDEVGYTF
TRBD1,TRBV2,CASSAMGQGISYEQYF
NA,TRBV11-2,CASSLFIRFPHYGYTF
TRBD2,TRBV5-1,CASSRGLAGVLDTQYF
NA,TRBV10-2,CASGLHGDTGELFF
TRBD1,TRBV2,CASSGDRSYGYTF
NA,TRBV6-1,CAGGEDTDTQYF
NA,TRBV7-9,CASSLVEGTNTEAFF
NA,TRBV9,CASSVGPGRSYNSPLHF
NA,TRBV7-9,CASSPWSTSGATDTQYF
NA,TRBV5-6,CASSPTGEMRGYTF
NA,TRBV6-5,CASSYEGVPGGNEQFF
NA,TRBV19,CASSEGRANTEAFF
NA,TRBV7-2,CASSPKSGGGQPQHF
NA,TRBV14,CASSQGIEWEDTQYF
NA,TRBV29-1,CSVHTRLASTPQYF
NA,TRBV18,CASSPPPSDTDTQYF
NA,TRBV9,CASSLDTRNTEAFF
NA,TRBV25-1,CASSEYRVRNQPQHF